Detailed here is one T cell receptor beta chain. The record originates from a study of cytomegalovirus exposure and HLA in healthy donors. The CDR3 is made up of 18 amino acids. V was pared by 0 bases and J by 2 bases, with 6 bases of the junction left unmatched. Per germline, CDR1 LGHNA and CDR2 YNFKEQ. PCR amplification relied on 60 Vbeta primers (plus 13 Jbeta primers). TCRdb's table, derived via immunoSEQ multiplex PCR, lists solely in-frame clones and lacks some. Of 200,000 to 250,000 clones listed, approximately 88% are singletons. Material: PBMCs. This sequence originates from a boy aged 2 to 10 in good health and CMV-seronegative. This sequence joins TRBV4-2 and TRBJ2-3; 12 nucleotides agree with TRBD2. DNA for the CDR3: TGTGCCAGCAGCCAAGATTTAGCTAGCGGGGGGGCCACAGATACGCAGTATTTT. It translates to CASSQDLASGGATDTQYF.